Sequencing of this TCR beta chain was carried out in a study of cytomegalovirus exposure and HLA in healthy donors. For the study at large: The 120 or so validation repertoires were produced on the same platform as the 550 to 700 repertoires of the first cohort. This was reported in a later analysis.

Turning to this clone: The antigen is unknown.

General study results and limits: The dataset shows that most TCR sequences were rare, while some public TCRs occurred in many donors. Researchers counted 180 or so TCR beta chains as cytomegalovirus-associated. According to reports, the classifier identified cytomegalovirus status with high specificity and sensitivity.

Deletions cut 8 bases from V and 7 bases from J, with 23 bases between. Germline V gene sequence: CDR1 KGHSH, CDR2 LQKENI. CDR3 length: 15 amino acids. Assay used: immunoSEQ multiplex PCR; TCRdb lists only in-frame clones, some missing. The sample contains over 70,000 clones, roughly 90% of which appear only once. Material: PBMCs. V is TRBV18 and J is TRBJ1-2, with a weak D call TRBD1 (6 bases). The TCR originated in a woman under 30 in good health and CMV-seropositive. CDR3 coding DNA: TGTGCCAGCGCGCACAACCGGGACACAATTACTGGCTACACCTTC. This translates into CASAHNRDTITGYTF.